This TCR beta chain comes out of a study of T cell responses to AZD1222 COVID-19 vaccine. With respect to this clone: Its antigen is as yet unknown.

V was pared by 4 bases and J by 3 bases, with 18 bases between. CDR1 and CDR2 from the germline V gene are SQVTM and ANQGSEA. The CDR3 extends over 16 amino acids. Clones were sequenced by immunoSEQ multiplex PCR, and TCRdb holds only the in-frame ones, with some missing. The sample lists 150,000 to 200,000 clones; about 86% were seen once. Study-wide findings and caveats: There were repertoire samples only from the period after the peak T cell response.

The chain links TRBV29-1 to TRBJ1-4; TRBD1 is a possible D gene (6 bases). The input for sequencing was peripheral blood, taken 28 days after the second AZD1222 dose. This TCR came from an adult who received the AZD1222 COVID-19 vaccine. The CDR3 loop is CSVGGPRGGSNEKLFF. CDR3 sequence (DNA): TGCAGCGTTGGGGGCCCACGGGGGGGCTCTAATGAAAAACTGTTTTTT.